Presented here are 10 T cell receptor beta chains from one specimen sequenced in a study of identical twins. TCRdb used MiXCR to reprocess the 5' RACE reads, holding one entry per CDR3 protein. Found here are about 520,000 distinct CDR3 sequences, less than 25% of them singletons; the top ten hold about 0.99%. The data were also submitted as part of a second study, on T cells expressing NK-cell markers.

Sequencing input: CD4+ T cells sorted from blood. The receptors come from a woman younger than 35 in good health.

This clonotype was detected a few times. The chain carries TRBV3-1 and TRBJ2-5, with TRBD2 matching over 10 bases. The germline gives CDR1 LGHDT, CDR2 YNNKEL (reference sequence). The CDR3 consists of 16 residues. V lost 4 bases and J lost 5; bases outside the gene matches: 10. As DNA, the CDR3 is TGTGCCAGCAGCCTAATCTTTGGTAGCGGGAGGGAGACCCAGTACTTC. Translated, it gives CASSLIFGSGRETQYF.

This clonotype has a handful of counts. CDR3 residues: CASGLSSYNEQFF. CDR3 nucleotides: TGTGCCAGCGGTTTAAGCTCCTACAATGAGCAGTTCTTC. V usage is TRBV9 and J usage is TRBJ2-1; D remains unclear. The CDR3 spans 13 residues. Germline V CDR1 and CDR2: SGDLS, YYNGEE. Trimming stripped 7 bases from V and 0 bases from J, with 8 bases between. The full variable domain, completed using reference TRBV9 and TRBJ2-1, is DSGVTQTPKHLITATGQRVTLRCSPRSGDLSVYWYQQSLDQGLQFLIQYYNGEERAKGNILERFSAQQFPDLHSELNLSSLELGDSALYFCASGLSSYNEQFFGPGTRLTVL.

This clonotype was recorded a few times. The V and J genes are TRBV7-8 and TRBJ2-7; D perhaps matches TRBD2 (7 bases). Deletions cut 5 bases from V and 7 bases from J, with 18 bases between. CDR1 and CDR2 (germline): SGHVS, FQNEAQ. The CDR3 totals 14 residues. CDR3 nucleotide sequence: TGTGCCAGCAGCCCTTCGAAGGGGGGGTGGGAGCAGTACTTC. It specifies CASSPSKGGWEQYF.

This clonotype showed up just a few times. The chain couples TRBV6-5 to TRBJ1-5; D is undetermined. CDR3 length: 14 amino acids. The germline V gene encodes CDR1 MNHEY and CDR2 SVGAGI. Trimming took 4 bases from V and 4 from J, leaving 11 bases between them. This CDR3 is CASSSRRENQPQHF. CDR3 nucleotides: TGTGCCAGCAGTTCGCGAAGGGAGAATCAGCCCCAGCATTTT.

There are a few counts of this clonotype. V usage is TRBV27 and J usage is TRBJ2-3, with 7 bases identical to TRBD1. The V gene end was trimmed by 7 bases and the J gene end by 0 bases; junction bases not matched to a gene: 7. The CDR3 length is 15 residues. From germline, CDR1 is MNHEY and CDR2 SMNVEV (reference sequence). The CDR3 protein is CASKKLDRSTDTQYF. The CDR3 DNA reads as TGTGCCAGCAAAAAACTGGACAGGAGCACAGATACGCAGTATTTT.

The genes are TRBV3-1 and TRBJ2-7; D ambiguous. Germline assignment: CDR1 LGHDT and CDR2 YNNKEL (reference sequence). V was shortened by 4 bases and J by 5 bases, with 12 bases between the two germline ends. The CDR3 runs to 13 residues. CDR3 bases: TGTGCCAGCAGCCGCCGAGGTAGCAACGAGCAGTACTTC. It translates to CASSRRGSNEQYF.

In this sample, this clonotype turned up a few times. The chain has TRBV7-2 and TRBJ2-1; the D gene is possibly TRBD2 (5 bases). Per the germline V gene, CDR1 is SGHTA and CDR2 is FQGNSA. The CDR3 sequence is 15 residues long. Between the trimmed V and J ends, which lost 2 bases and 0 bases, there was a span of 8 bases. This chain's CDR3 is CASSLRLASYNEQFF. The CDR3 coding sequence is TGTGCCAGCAGCTTAAGGCTAGCCTCCTACAATGAGCAGTTCTTC.

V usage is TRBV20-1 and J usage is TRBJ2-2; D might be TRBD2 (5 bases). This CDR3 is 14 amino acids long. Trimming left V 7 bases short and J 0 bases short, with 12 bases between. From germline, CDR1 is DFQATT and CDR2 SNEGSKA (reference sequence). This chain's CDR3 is CSVTRVANTGELFF. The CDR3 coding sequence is TGCAGTGTCACGCGGGTCGCGAACACCGGGGAGCTGTTTTTT.

CDR3 in DNA: TGTGCCAGCAGCTTAGCGCGGGAAAACACCGGGGAGCTGTTTTTT. It yields the protein CASSLARENTGELFF. J is TRBJ2-2 and V is TRBV7-2; possibly TRBD2 for D (6 bases). The CDR3 runs to 15 residues. Germline V gene data show CDR1 as SGHTA and CDR2 as FQGNSA. With 0 bases removed from V and 2 bases from J, the gap between germline ends came to 7 bases. The full variable domain, its missing parts supplied by reference TRBV7-2 and TRBJ2-2, is GAGVSQSPSNKVTEKGKDVELRCDPISGHTALYWYRQSLGQGLEFLIYFQGNSAPDKSGLPSDRFSAERTGGSVSTLTIQRTQQEDSAVYLCASSLARENTGELFFGEGSRLTVL.

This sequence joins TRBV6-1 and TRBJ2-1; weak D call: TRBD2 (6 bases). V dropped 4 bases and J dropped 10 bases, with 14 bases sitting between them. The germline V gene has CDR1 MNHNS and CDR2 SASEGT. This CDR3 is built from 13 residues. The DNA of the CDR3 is TGTGCCAGCAGTGCTCCTCGGAGGGTAGAGCAGTTCTTC. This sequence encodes CASSAPRRVEQFF.